The 13 T cell receptor beta chains below were found in one sample sequenced in a study of shared clonotypes between healthy human individuals. Clones were sequenced by immunoSEQ multiplex PCR, and TCRdb holds only the in-frame ones, with some missing. The sample consists of around 340,000 clones, about 73% of them appearing once. The sample comprised memory CD4+ T cells sorted from blood. The sample's subset: CD45RA-negative fraction. These receptors all come from a man aged 25 to 40 in good health.

In DNA, the CDR3 is TGTGCCAGCAGATTAGGGCTGAGCTCAGATACGCAGTATTTT. This codes for CASRLGLSSDTQYF. V and J are TRBV2 and TRBJ2-3; D is unresolved. This CDR3 region has 14 residues. CDR1 is SNHLY, CDR2 FYNNEI, per germline. Trimming took off 6 bases at V and 4 bases at J, with 14 bases between the two ends.

This sequence joins TRBV5-6 and TRBJ2-7; possibly TRBD1 or TRBD2 for D (5 bases each). The germline gives CDR1 SGHDT, CDR2 YYEEEE. The CDR3 sequence is 13 residues long. The ends were cut back, 4 bases at V and 5 bases at J, with 13 bases in the middle. CDR3 DNA sequence: TGTGCCAGCAGCCTGGGACCCGCGGACGAGCAGTACTTC. It specifies CASSLGPADEQYF.

The chain combines TRBV14 with TRBJ1-1; D unresolved. V was shortened by 4 bases and J by 7 bases, with 10 bases between the two germline ends. The CDR3 length is 12 residues. CDR1 and CDR2 from the germline V gene are SGHDN and FVKESK. The CDR3 here is CASSRRDVEAFF. Here the CDR3 DNA reads TGTGCCAGCAGCCGGCGGGATGTTGAAGCTTTCTTT.

This clone was counted once. This rearrangement joins TRBV4-1 to TRBJ2-3; the D is unclear. The CDR3 is 13 amino acids. Deletions cut 0 bases from V and 4 bases from J, with 5 bases between. Germline values: CDR1 MGHRA, CDR2 YSYEKL. The CDR3, as DNA: TGCGCCAGCAGCCAAGAAAGGGCAGATACGCAGTATTTT. Amino acid sequence: CASSQERADTQYF.

The chain combines TRBV21-1 with TRBJ1-3; TRBD1 was called by the table and not checked on the DNA. TRBV21-1 has pseudogene status. This CDR3 has 17 amino acids. The CDR3 bases are TGTGCCAGCAGGCCTCCAGTAGGGGACAGGGCTGGAAACACCATATATTTT. This gives the protein CASRPPVGDRAGNTIYF.

The rearrangement joins TRBV29-1 to TRBJ2-5; 10 bases line up with TRBD1. The germline V gene has CDR1 SQVTM and CDR2 ANQGSEA. V lost 4 bases and J lost 9; bases outside the gene matches: 11. The CDR3 extends over 14 amino acids. This CDR3 reads CSVVGSGTGEAQYF. For the CDR3, the DNA is TGCAGCGTTGTGGGGAGCGGGACAGGGGAGGCCCAGTACTTC.

The J gene is TRBJ1-2, the V gene TRBV28, with D unresolved. Germline values: CDR1 MDHEN, CDR2 SYDVKM. V dropped 3 bases and J dropped 4 bases, with 12 bases sitting between them. The CDR3 is 14 residues long. The CDR3 reads CASSFSPEGYGYTF. The CDR3 DNA reads TGTGCCAGCAGTTTCAGCCCAGAGGGCTATGGCTACACCTTC.

The chain joins TRBV29-1 to TRBJ1-4; D remains ambiguous. The ends were cut back, 4 bases at V and 8 bases at J, with 11 bases in the middle. Germline loops: CDR1 SQVTM, CDR2 ANQGSEA. This CDR3 spans 12 amino acids. The DNA for the CDR3 is TGCAGCGTTGGTTGGGGAAGGGAAAAACTGTTTTTT. As protein: CSVGWGREKLFF.

The rearrangement uses TRBV2 and TRBJ1-1; D is uncertain. Germline V gives CDR1 SNHLY, CDR2 FYNNEI. The CDR3 has 15 amino acids. Between the trimmed V and J ends, which lost 0 bases and 4 bases, there was a span of 12 bases. CDR3 nucleotide sequence: TGTGCCAGCAGTGAAGCGCTTTGGGGTTCCACTGAAGCTTTCTTT. It is translated as CASSEALWGSTEAFF. Full variable domain (missing parts from reference TRBV2 and TRBJ1-1): EPEVTQTPSHQVTQMGQEVILRCVPISNHLYFYWYRQILGQKVEFLVSFYNNEISEKSEIFDDQFSVERPDGSNFTLKIRSTKLEDSAMYFCASSEALWGSTEAFFGQGTRLTVV.

The chain uses TRBV11-2 and TRBJ2-1; 8 bases match TRBD2. V shed 1 base, J shed 7 bases, and the junction held 9 bases outside the gene matches. Germline loops: CDR1 SGHAT, CDR2 FQNNGV. The length of the CDR3 is 16 residues. The chain's CDR3 is CASSLGPSGRWNEQFF. CDR3 nucleotides: TGTGCCAGCAGCTTAGGTCCTAGCGGGCGTTGGAATGAGCAGTTCTTC.

V and J are TRBV30 and TRBJ2-7; D is undetermined. The CDR3 is 12 amino acids. Per the germline V gene, CDR1 is GTSNPN and CDR2 is SVGIG (reference sequence). Between the trimmed V and J ends, which lost 5 bases and 0 bases, there was a span of 8 bases. CDR3 DNA sequence: TGTGCCTGGGGAGAGAGCTCCTACGAGCAGTACTTC. Amino acid sequence: CAWGESSYEQYF.

Many counts were recorded for this clone. This sequence joins TRBV9 and TRBJ2-5; D may be TRBD1 or TRBD2 (5 bases each). This CDR3 contains 16 residues. Trimming pared 3 bases from V and 4 bases from J, leaving 19 bases between. Germline loops: CDR1 SGDLS, CDR2 YYNGEE. The CDR3 loop is CASSAHGLVGGETQYF. Written as DNA, the CDR3 is TGTGCCAGCAGCGCCCACGGACTCGTTGGGGGAGAGACCCAGTACTTC.

This chain links TRBV28 with TRBJ1-1, with D maybe TRBD1 (5 bases). The V gene lost 3 bases and the J gene lost 6 bases, with 20 bases spanning the gap. The CDR3 sequence is 16 residues long. Germline-derived CDR1 and CDR2 are MDHEN and SYDVKM. The CDR3 bases are TGTGCCAGCAGTTTGCTGGTTGGGGGGAATTGGGCTGAAGCTTTCTTT. Translated, it gives CASSLLVGGNWAEAFF. Drawing the rest from reference TRBV28 and TRBJ1-1, the complete variable domain is DVKVTQSSRYLVKRTGEKVFLECVQDMDHENMFWYRQDPGLGLRLIYFSYDVKMKEKGDIPEGYSVSREKKERFSLILESASTNQTSMYLCASSLLVGGNWAEAFFGQGTRLTVV.